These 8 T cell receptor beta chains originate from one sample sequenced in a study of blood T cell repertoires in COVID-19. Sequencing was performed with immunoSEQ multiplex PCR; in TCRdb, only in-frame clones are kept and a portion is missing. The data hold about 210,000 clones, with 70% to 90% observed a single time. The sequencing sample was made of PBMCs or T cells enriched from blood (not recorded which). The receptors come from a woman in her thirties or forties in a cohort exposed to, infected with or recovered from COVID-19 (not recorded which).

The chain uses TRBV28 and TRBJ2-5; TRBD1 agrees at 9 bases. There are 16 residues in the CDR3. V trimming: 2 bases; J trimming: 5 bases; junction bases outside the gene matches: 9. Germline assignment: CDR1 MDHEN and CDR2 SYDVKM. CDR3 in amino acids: CASSLEGQGFLETQYF. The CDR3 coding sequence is TGTGCCAGCAGTTTAGAGGGACAGGGATTTTTGGAGACCCAGTACTTC.

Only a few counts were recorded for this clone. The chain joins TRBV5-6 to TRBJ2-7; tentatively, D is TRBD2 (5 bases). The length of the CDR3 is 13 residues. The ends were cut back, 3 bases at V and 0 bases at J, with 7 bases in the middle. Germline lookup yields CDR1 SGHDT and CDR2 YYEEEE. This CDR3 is CASSSGISYEQYF. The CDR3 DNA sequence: TGTGCCAGCAGCTCGGGGATCTCCTACGAGCAGTACTTC.

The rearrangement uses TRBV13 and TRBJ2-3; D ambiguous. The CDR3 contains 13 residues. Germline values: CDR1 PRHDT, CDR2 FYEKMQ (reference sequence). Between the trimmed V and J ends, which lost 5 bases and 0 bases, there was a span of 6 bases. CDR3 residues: CASSPSSTDTQYF. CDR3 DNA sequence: TGTGCCAGCAGCCCCTCTAGCACAGATACGCAGTATTTT.

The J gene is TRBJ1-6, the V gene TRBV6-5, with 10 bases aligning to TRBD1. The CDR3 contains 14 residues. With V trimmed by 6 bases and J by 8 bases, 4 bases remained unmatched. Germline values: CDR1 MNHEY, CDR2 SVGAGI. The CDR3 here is CASRPGQGYSPLHF. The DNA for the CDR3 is TGTGCCAGCAGGCCGGGACAGGGGTATTCACCCCTCCACTTT.

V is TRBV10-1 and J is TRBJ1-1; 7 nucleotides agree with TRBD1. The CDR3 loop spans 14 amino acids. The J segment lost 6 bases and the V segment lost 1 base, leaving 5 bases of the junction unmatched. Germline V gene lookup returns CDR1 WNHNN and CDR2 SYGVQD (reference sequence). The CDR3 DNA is TGCGCCAGCAGTGAGTTGCCGGACAGGCCTGAAGCTTTCTTT. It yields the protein CASSELPDRPEAFF.

CDR3 sequence (DNA): TGTGCCAGTAGTATTTCCCAGGCAGCCTACAATGAGCAGTTCTTC. Its translation: CASSISQAAYNEQFF. This chain connects TRBV19 to TRBJ2-1; no firm D call. The V end was cut by 3 bases, the J end by 2 bases, with 11 bases between. The CDR3 runs 15 residues. Germline V CDR1 and CDR2: LNHDA, SQIVND (reference sequence).

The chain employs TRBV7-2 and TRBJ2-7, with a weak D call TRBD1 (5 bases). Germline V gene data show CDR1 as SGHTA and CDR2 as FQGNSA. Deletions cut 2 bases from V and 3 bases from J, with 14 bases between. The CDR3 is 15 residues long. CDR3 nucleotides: TGTGCCAGCAGCTTATTCGGGCAGGGTGGCTACGAGCAGTACTTC. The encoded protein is CASSLFGQGGYEQYF.

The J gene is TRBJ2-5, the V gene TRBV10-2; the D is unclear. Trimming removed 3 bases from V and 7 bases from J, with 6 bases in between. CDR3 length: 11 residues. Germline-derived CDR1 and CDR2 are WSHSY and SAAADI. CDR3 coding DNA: TGCGCCAGCAGTGACGGTGGGACCCAGTACTTC. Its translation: CASSDGGTQYF.